This T cell receptor beta chain came from a study of CD8+CD57+ T cells in acquired aplastic anemia. Study outcomes and limitations: Patient and control CD8+ Simpson's diversity was not significantly different.

In the case of this clonotype: Its specificity is unknown. Mismatch with germline at one junction end may stem from a read error.

Both TCR beta VDJ combination and CDR3 sequence profiling were carried out. Genomic DNA was the template for this profiling. MiXCR was run by TCRdb on the reads, yielding one entry per CDR3 protein. The sample shows around 64,000 distinct CDR3 sequences, around 55% of them seen only once. The receptor was derived from a human donor in good health, serving as a control. Material for sequencing was sorted CD4+, CD8+, or CD8+CD57+ T cells (not recorded which) from PBMCs.

CDR3 in DNA: TGCGCCAGCAGCCTTAGTGAGGTTTCTTACAATGAGCAGTTCTTC. Translating it yields CASSLSEVSYNEQFF. V gene TRBV7-8 combines with J gene TRBJ2-1; D is undetermined. Per germline, CDR1 SGHVS and CDR2 FQNEAQ. This CDR3 comprises 15 residues.